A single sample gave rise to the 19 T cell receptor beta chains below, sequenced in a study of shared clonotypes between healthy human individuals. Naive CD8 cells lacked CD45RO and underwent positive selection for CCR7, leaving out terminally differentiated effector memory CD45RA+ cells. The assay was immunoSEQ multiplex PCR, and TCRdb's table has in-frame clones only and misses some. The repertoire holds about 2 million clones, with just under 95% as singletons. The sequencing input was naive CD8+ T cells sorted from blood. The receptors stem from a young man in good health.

The CDR3 DNA is TGTGCCAGCAGCTGGACTAGCGGGGGAGGGACAGATACGCAGTATTTT. Translated, it gives CASSWTSGGGTDTQYF. The J gene is TRBJ2-3, the V gene TRBV7-6; the match to TRBD2 covers 13 bases. V shed 4 bases and J 3 bases; nucleotides not matched to a gene: 4. The CDR3 runs 16 residues. The germline gives CDR1 SGHVS, CDR2 FNYEAQ.

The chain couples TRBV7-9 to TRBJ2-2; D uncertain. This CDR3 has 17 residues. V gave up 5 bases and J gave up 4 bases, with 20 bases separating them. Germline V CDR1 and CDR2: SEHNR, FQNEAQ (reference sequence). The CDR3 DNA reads TGTGCCAGCAGCCCAAGCCAGGACGGGTTAATCACCGGGGAGCTGTTTTTT. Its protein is CASSPSQDGLITGELFF.

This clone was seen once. The CDR3 is CAWTGTGELFF. CDR3 bases: TGTGCCTGGACGGGCACCGGGGAGCTGTTTTTT. The chain uses TRBV30 and TRBJ2-2; D call uncertain. Trimming took 4 bases from V and 4 from J, leaving 4 bases between them. CDR3 size: 11 residues. Germline V gene sequence: CDR1 GTSNPN, CDR2 SVGIG (reference sequence).

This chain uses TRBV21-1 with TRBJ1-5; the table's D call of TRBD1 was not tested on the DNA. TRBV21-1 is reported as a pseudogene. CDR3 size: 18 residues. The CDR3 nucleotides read TGTGCCAGCAGCAAACGGAGAGGACATCTGATCTGCAATCAGCCCCAGCATTTT. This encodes CASSKRRGHLICNQPQHF.

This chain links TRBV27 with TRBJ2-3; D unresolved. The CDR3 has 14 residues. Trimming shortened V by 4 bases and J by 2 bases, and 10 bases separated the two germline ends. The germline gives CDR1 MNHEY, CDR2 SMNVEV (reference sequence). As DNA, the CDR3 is TGTGCCAGCAGTTCGGCGATCATCACAGATACGCAGTATTTT. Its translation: CASSSAIITDTQYF.

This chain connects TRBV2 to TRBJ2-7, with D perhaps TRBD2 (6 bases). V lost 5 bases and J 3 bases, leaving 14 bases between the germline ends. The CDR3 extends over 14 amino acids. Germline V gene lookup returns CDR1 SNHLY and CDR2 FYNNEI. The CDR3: CASSSGESDYEQYF. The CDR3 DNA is TGTGCCAGCAGTTCGGGGGAGTCGGACTACGAGCAGTACTTC.

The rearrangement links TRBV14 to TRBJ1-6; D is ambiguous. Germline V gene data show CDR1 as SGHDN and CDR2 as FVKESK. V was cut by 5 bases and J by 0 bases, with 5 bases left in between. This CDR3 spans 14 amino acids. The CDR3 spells CASSRDSYNSPLHF. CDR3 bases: TGTGCCAGCAGCAGGGACTCCTATAATTCACCCCTCCACTTT.

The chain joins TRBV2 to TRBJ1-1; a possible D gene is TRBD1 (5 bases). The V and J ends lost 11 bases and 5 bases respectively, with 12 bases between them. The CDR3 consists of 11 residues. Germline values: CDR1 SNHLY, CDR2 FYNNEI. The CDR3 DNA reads TGTGCCTTCCCAAGGGGAACTGAAGCTTTCTTT. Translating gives CAFPRGTEAFF. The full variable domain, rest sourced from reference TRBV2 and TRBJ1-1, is EPEVTQTPSHQVTQMGQEVILRCVPISNHLYFYWYRQILGQKVEFLVSFYNNEISEKSEIFDDQFSVERPDGSNFTLKIRSTKLEDSAMYFCAFPRGTEAFFGQGTRLTVV.

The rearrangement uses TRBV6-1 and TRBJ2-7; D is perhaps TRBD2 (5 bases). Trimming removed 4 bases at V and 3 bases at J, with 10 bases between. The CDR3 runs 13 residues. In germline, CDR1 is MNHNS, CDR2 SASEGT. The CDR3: CASSGLEGYEQYF. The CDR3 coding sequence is TGTGCCAGCAGTGGGCTCGAGGGCTACGAGCAGTACTTC.

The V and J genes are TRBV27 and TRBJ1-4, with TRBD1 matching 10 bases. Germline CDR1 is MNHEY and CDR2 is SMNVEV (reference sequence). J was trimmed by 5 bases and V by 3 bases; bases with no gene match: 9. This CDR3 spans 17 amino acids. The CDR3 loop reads CASSFLKPGQGNEKLFF. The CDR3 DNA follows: TGTGCCAGCAGTTTCCTTAAACCGGGACAGGGGAATGAAAAACTGTTTTTT.

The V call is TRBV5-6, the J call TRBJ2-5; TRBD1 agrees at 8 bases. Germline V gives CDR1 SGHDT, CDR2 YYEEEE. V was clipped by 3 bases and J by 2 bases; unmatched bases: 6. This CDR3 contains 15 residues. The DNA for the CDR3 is TGTGCCAGCAGCTCCCAGGACAGGGAACAAGAGACCCAGTACTTC. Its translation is CASSSQDREQETQYF.

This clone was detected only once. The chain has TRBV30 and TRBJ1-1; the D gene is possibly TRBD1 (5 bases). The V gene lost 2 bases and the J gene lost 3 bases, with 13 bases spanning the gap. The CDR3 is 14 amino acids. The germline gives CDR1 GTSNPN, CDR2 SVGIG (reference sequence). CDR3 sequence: CAWSPGVGDTEAFF. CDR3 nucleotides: TGTGCCTGGAGTCCCGGGGTGGGGGACACTGAAGCTTTCTTT. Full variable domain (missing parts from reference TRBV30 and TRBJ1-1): SQTIHQWPATLVQPVGSPLSLECTVEGTSNPNLYWYRQAAGRGLQLLFYSVGIGQISSEVPQNLSASRPQDRQFILSSKKLLLSDSGFYLCAWSPGVGDTEAFFGQGTRLTVV.

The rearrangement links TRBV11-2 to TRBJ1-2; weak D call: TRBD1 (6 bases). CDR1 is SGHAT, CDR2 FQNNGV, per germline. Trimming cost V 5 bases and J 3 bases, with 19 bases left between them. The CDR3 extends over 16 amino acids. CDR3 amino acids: CASSGGTGSTYYGYTF. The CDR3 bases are TGTGCCAGCAGCGGGGGAACAGGGAGCACCTACTATGGCTACACCTTC. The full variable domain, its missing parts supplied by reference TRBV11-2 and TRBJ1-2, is EAGVAQSPRYKIIEKRQSVAFWCNPISGHATLYWYQQILGQGPKLLIQFQNNGVVDDSQLPKDRFSAERLKGVDSTLKIQPAKLEDSAVYLCASSGGTGSTYYGYTFGSGTRLTVV.

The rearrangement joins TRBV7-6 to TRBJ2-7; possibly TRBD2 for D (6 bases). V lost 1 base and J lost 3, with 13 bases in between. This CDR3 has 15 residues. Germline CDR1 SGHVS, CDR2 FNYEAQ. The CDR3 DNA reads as TGTGCCAGCAGCTTAGGAATACCCGGGAGCTACGAGCAGTACTTC. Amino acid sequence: CASSLGIPGSYEQYF.

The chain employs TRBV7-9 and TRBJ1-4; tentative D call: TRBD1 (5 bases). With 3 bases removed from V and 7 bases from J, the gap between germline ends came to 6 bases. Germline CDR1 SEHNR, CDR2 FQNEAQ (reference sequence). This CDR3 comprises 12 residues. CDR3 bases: TGTGCCAGCAGCTTCGGGACTGAAAAACTGTTTTTT. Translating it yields CASSFGTEKLFF.

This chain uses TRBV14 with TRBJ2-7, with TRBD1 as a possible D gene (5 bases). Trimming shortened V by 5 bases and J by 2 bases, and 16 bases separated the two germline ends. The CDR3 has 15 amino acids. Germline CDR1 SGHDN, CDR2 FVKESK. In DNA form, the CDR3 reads TGTGCCAGCAGCGTAGGACATTTCACTACCTACGAGCAGTACTTC. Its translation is CASSVGHFTTYEQYF.

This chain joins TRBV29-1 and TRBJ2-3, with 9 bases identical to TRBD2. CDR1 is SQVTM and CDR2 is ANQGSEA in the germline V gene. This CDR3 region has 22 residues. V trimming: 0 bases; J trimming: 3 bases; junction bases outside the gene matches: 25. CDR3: CSVEDPSIGAGGITLNTDTQYF. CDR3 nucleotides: TGCAGCGTTGAAGATCCCTCCATAGGAGCGGGGGGCATAACTCTGAATACAGATACGCAGTATTTT.

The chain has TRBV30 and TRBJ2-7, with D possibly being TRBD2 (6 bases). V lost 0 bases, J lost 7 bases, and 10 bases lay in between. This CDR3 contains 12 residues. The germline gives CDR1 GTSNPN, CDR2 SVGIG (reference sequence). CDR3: CAWSVGAGEQYF. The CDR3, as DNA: TGTGCCTGGAGTGTTGGGGCGGGGGAGCAGTACTTC.

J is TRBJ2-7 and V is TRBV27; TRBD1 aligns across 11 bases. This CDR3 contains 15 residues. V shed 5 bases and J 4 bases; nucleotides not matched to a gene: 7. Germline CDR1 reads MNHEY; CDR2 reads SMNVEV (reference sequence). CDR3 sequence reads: CASSHRTGGRYEQYF. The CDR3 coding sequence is TGTGCCAGCAGTCACCGGACAGGGGGCAGATACGAGCAGTACTTC.